Below, 20 T cell receptor beta chains from the same sample are listed, as sequenced in a study of immune evolution from preneoplasia to lung adenocarcinoma. Repertoires were generated with immunoSEQ multiplex PCR, while TCRdb's copy carries only in-frame clones and drops some. The sample lists 15,000 to 20,000 clones, about 88% occurring once. Sequenced sample: FFPE invasive lung adenocarcinoma tissue. All receptors come from a person aged 65-85 years with invasive lung adenocarcinoma.

The chain links TRBV6-6 to TRBJ1-1, with 9 bases lining up with TRBD1. This CDR3 spans 15 amino acids. Germline V gene sequence: CDR1 MNHNY, CDR2 SVGAGI (reference sequence). V gave up 5 bases and J gave up 8 bases; unmatched junction bases: 12. CDR3 loop: CASSPFGQGTAEAFF. The CDR3 DNA follows: TGTGCCAGCAGTCCCTTTGGACAGGGGACAGCCGAAGCTTTCTTT.

The J gene is TRBJ1-4, the V gene TRBV5-6, with 7 positions matching TRBD1. Losses at the gene ends were 6 bases for V and 8 bases for J; bases not matched to a gene: 16. The CDR3 is 16 amino acids. The germline V gene encodes CDR1 SGHDT and CDR2 YYEEEE. The CDR3 here is CASTGLTGAGAEKLFF. As DNA, the CDR3 is TGTGCCAGCACAGGCCTCACAGGGGCAGGGGCCGAAAAACTGTTTTTT. The complete variable domain, with remaining parts taken from reference TRBV5-6 and TRBJ1-4, reads DAGVTQSPTHLIKTRGQQVTLRCSPKSGHDTVSWYQQALGQGPQFIFQYYEEEERQRGNFPDRFSGHQFPNYSSELNVNALLLGDSALYLCASTGLTGAGAEKLFFGSGTQLSVL.

This clone came up a few times. The V gene is TRBV9, the J gene TRBJ2-2; possibly TRBD2 for D (5 bases). V lost 5 bases and J lost 3, with 14 bases in between. Germline V gene data show CDR1 as SGDLS and CDR2 as YYNGEE. The CDR3 loop spans 15 amino acids. The CDR3 sequence: CASSRADFDTGELFF. CDR3 bases: TGTGCCAGCAGTCGAGCGGATTTCGACACCGGGGAGCTGTTTTTT.

V and J are TRBV9 and TRBJ1-2, with TRBD1 matching 12 bases. The CDR3 totals 17 residues. Germline lookup yields CDR1 SGDLS and CDR2 YYNGEE. The V segment lost 3 bases and the J segment 8 bases; nucleotides outside the gene matches: 14. The CDR3 DNA reads TGTGCCAGCAGCGCCGGGACAGGGGGCTCGAGAAGGCTAGGCTACACCTTC. Translated: CASSAGTGGSRRLGYTF. Together with reference TRBV9 and TRBJ1-2, the CDR3 gives the full variable domain: DSGVTQTPKHLITATGQRVTLRCSPRSGDLSVYWYQQSLDQGLQFLIQYYNGEERAKGNILERFSAQQFPDLHSELNLSSLELGDSALYFCASSAGTGGSRRLGYTFGSGTRLTVV.

V is TRBV5-1 and J is TRBJ1-2; D not resolved. Trimming took 2 bases from V and 14 from J, leaving 22 bases between them. This CDR3 region has 14 residues. CDR1 SGHRS and CDR2 YFSETQ come from the germline V gene. CDR3: CASSLNDPSRHPTF. The DNA for the CDR3 is TGCGCCAGCAGCTTAAACGACCCCTCCCGACATCCAACCTTC. The full variable domain, its missing parts supplied by reference TRBV5-1 and TRBJ1-2, is KAGVTQTPRYLIKTRGQQVTLSCSPISGHRSVSWYQQTPGQGLQFLFEYFSETQRNKGNFPGRFSGRQFSNSRSEMNVSTLELGDSALYLCASSLNDPSRHPTFGSGTRLTVV.

This sequence joins TRBV6-6 and TRBJ1-1; D not certain. CDR3 length: 12 residues. Trimming took 7 bases from V and 0 from J, leaving 6 bases between them. Looked up from germline, CDR1 is MNHNY and CDR2 is SVGAGI (reference sequence). CDR3 DNA sequence: TGTGCCAGCACATACCTGAACACTGAAGCTTTCTTT. This translates into CASTYLNTEAFF.

The chain has TRBV18 and TRBJ2-7; D remains unclear. Germline V CDR1 and CDR2: KGHSH, LQKENI. With 3 bases removed from V and 5 bases from J, the gap between germline ends came to 8 bases. The CDR3 totals 12 residues. The DNA of the CDR3 is TGTGCCAGCTCACCGCTACCCCACGAGCAGTACTTC. Protein: CASSPLPHEQYF. The full variable domain, its missing parts supplied by reference TRBV18 and TRBJ2-7, is NAGVMQNPRHLVRRRGQEARLRCSPMKGHSHVYWYRQLPEEGLKFMVYLQKENIIDESGMPKERFSAEFPKEGPSILRIQQVVRGDSAAYFCASSPLPHEQYFGPGTRLTVT.

This clone has only a few counts. This chain uses TRBV4-1 with TRBJ2-7; D assignment may be TRBD1 or TRBD2 (5 bases each). This CDR3 comprises 16 residues. Germline V gene lookup returns CDR1 MGHRA and CDR2 YSYEKL. V was clipped by 0 bases and J by 0 bases, with 12 bases between them. The CDR3 nucleotides are TGCGCCAGCAGCCAAGATCGGGACCCAAGCTCCTACGAGCAGTACTTC. Amino acid sequence: CASSQDRDPSSYEQYF.

CDR3 loop: CASSLNRNTIYF. CDR3 coding DNA: TGTGCCAGCAGCTTGAACCGGAACACCATATATTTT. The chain is built from TRBV5-6 and TRBJ1-3; D gene uncertain. Trimming took 1 base from V and 7 from J, leaving 6 bases between them. Germline assignment: CDR1 SGHDT and CDR2 YYEEEE. The CDR3 loop spans 12 amino acids.

This clone turned up a few times. The chain links TRBV6-4 to TRBJ2-2; 10 positions match TRBD1. The CDR3 totals 15 residues. The germline V gene encodes CDR1 MRHNA and CDR2 SNTAGT. Trimming removed 10 bases from V and 5 bases from J; junction bases left unmatched: 10. This CDR3 is CATSSGTGATGELFF. The CDR3 DNA sequence: TGTGCCACCTCGAGCGGGACAGGGGCGACCGGGGAGCTGTTTTTT.

This sequence joins TRBV2 and TRBJ1-2; the match to TRBD1 covers 12 bases. CDR1 SNHLY and CDR2 FYNNEI come from the germline V gene. After removal of 8 bases from V and 4 bases from J, the junction contained 5 bases not matched to a gene. This CDR3 region has 14 residues. The chain's CDR3 is CASRDRGLSYGYTF. Written as DNA, the CDR3 is TGTGCCAGCCGGGACAGGGGGCTTAGCTATGGCTACACCTTC.

The CDR3 DNA sequence: TGTGCCAGCAGCCCTCCGGGACATGTGAATGAAAAACTGTTTTTT. This sequence encodes CASSPPGHVNEKLFF. The chain is built from TRBV27 and TRBJ1-4; tentative D call: TRBD1 (6 bases). CDR3 size: 15 residues. CDR1 is MNHEY, CDR2 SMNVEV, per germline (reference sequence). Trimming removed 6 bases at V and 5 bases at J, with 16 bases between.

CDR3: CASSRRGAAEQYF. The CDR3 DNA reads as TGTGCCAGCAGCCGTCGGGGGGCAGCCGAGCAGTACTTC. The chain carries TRBV7-9 and TRBJ2-7; a possible D gene is TRBD2 (7 bases). Germline CDR1 reads SEHNR; CDR2 reads FQNEAQ (reference sequence). The CDR3 is 13 amino acids. V was pared by 5 bases and J by 6 bases, with 14 bases between.

As regards this clone: This sample includes further DNA sequences coding for the same CDR3. The chain couples TRBV5-1 to TRBJ2-3; no firm D call. CDR3 length: 12 amino acids. V shed 0 bases and J shed 5 bases, with 4 bases lying between them. Germline values: CDR1 SGHRS, CDR2 YFSETQ. The DNA of the CDR3 is TGCGCCAGCAGCTTGGCAGGAGATACGCAGTATTTT. This codes for CASSLAGDTQYF.

V usage is TRBV19 and J usage is TRBJ1-4; D remains ambiguous. CDR3 size: 13 residues. The germline V and J ends were trimmed by 10 bases and 0 bases, with 9 bases remaining between them. Germline loops: CDR1 LNHDA, CDR2 SQIVND (reference sequence). CDR3: CAIKEPTNEKLFF. The CDR3, as DNA: TGTGCCATCAAAGAGCCAACTAATGAAAAACTGTTTTTT. Using reference TRBV19 and TRBJ1-4 for the parts outside the CDR3, the full variable domain is DGGITQSPKYLFRKEGQNVTLSCEQNLNHDAMYWYRQDPGQGLRLIYYSQIVNDFQKGDIAEGYSVSREKKESFPLTVTSAQKNPTAFYLCAIKEPTNEKLFFGSGTQLSVL.

The J gene is TRBJ1-4, the V gene TRBV6-1; D possibly corresponds to TRBD1 (5 bases). The CDR3 runs 15 residues. V was trimmed by 1 base and J by 11 bases, leaving 17 bases between them. Looked up from germline, CDR1 is MNHNS and CDR2 is SASEGT. The CDR3 loop reads CASSEGDGREGKLFF. CDR3 sequence (DNA): TGTGCCAGCAGTGAAGGAGATGGCAGGGAGGGGAAACTGTTTTTT.

V is TRBV5-1 and J is TRBJ1-2; D might be TRBD1 (5 bases). V was pared by 5 bases and J by 8 bases, with 25 bases between. This CDR3 is built from 16 residues. CDR1 is SGHRS and CDR2 is YFSETQ in the germline V gene. CDR3 amino acids: CASSSQGGGAGDGYTF. Here the CDR3 DNA reads TGCGCCAGCAGTTCCCAAGGTGGAGGAGCCGGGGACGGCTACACCTTC.

V usage is TRBV30 and J usage is TRBJ2-7, with a tentative D call TRBD2 (5 bases). The CDR3 has 13 amino acids. Looked up from germline, CDR1 is GTSNPN and CDR2 is SVGIG (reference sequence). Trimming left V 1 base short and J 2 bases short, with 9 bases between. The DNA of the CDR3 is TGTGCCTGGAGTGATAAGGGAGCCTACGAGCAGTACTTC. This gives the protein CAWSDKGAYEQYF.

This clone appeared a few times. Other DNA variants within this sample encode the same CDR3. The chain recombines TRBV16 with TRBJ1-2; TRBD1 matches 10 bases. The CDR3 is 16 amino acids. After removal of 2 bases from V and 4 bases from J, the junction contained 7 bases not matched to a gene. CDR1 is KGHSY, CDR2 FQNENV, per germline. CDR3 protein: CASSQISTGGVYGYTF. The CDR3 nucleotides are TGTGCCAGCAGCCAAATTTCGACAGGGGGCGTCTATGGCTACACCTTC.

This chain joins TRBV28 and TRBJ2-3, with 10 bases that match TRBD2. CDR3 length equals 13 residues. V trimming: 8 bases; J trimming: 7 bases; junction bases outside the gene matches: 6. CDR1 is MDHEN, CDR2 SYDVKM, per germline. CDR3: CASGLAGANTQYF. DNA for the CDR3: TGTGCCAGCGGTCTAGCGGGAGCAAATACGCAGTATTTT.